This TCR beta chain was sequenced during a study of blood T cell repertoires in COVID-19. Overall study context: Whether acute or convalescent, the COVID-19 samples came from the United States, Italy and Spain. The cDNA or gDNA used as material had been derived from T cells, B-cell-depleted T cells, or PBMCs.

As handled by the study authors: Estimation of nucleated cell counts was performed using reference gene primer amplification. Sequencing used immunoSEQ multiplex PCR; TCRdb keeps in-frame clones, though not all of them. The DNA was the basis for D and trimming; V, J and clone size are from that table. The table shows about 300,000 clones, with around 88% occurring only once. The CDR3 runs to 15 residues. V lost 5 bases, J lost 6 bases, and 6 bases stayed unmatched. The germline gives CDR1 LNHDA, CDR2 SQIVND (reference sequence). This clonotype was obtained from a woman in her twenties or thirties who had recovered from COVID-19. The chain employs TRBV19 and TRBJ2-1; 11 bases fit TRBD1. The sequenced sample was peripheral blood. CDR3 sequence reads: CASSATGTGGNEQFF. In nucleotides, the CDR3 is TGTGCCAGTAGTGCCACCGGGACAGGGGGCAATGAGCAGTTCTTC.